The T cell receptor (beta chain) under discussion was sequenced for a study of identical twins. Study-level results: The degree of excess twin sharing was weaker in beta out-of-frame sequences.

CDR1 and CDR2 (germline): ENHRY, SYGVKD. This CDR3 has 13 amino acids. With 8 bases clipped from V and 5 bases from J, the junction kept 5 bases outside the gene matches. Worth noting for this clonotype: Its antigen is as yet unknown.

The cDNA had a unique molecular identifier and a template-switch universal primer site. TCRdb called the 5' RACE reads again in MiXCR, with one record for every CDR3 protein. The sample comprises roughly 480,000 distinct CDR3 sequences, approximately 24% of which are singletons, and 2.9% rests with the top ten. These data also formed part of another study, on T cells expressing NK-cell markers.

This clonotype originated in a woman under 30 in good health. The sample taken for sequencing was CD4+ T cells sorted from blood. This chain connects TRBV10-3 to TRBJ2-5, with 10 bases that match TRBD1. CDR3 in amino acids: CAIGGQGLETQYF. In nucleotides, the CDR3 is TGTGCCATCGGGGGACAGGGGTTGGAGACCCAGTACTTC.